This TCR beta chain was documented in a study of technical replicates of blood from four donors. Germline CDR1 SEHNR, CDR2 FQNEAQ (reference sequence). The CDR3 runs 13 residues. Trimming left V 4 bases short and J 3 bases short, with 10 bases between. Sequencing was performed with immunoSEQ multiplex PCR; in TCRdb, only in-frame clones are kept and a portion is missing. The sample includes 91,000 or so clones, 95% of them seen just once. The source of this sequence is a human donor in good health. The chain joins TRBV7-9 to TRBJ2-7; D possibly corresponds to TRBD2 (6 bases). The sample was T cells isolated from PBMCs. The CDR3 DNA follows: TGTGCCAGCAGCTCCGCGCGGGGCTACGAGCAGTACTTC. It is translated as CASSSARGYEQYF.